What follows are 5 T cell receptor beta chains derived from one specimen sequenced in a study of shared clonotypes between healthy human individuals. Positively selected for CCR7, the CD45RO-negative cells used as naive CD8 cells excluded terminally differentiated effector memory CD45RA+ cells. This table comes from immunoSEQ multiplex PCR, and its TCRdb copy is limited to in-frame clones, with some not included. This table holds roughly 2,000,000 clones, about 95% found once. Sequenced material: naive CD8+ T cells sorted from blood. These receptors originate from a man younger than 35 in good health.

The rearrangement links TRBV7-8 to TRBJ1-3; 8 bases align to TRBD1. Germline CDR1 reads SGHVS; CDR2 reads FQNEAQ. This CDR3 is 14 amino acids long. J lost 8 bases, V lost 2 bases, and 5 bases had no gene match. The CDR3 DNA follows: TGTGCCAGCAGCTTACTGCAGGGGGCTTACACCATATATTTT. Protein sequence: CASSLLQGAYTIYF.

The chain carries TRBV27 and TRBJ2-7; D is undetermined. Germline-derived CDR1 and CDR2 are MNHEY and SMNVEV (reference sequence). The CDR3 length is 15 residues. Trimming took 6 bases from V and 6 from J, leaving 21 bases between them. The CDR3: CASSISAEGRLEQYF. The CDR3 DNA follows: TGTGCCAGCAGCATCTCCGCAGAAGGTCGTCTCGAGCAGTACTTC.

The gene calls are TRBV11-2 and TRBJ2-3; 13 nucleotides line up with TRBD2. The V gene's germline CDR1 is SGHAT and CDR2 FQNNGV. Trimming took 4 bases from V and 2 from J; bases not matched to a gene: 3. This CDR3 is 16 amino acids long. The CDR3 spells CASSYGTSGITDTQYF. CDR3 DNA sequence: TGTGCCAGCAGCTACGGGACTAGCGGGATCACAGATACGCAGTATTTT.

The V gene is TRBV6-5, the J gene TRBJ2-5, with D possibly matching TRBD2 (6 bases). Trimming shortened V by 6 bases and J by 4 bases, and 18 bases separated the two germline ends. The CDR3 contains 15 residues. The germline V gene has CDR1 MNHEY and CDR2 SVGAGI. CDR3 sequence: CASSPVGGSGETQYF. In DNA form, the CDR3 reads TGTGCCAGCAGCCCCGTGGGGGGTAGCGGAGAGACCCAGTACTTC.

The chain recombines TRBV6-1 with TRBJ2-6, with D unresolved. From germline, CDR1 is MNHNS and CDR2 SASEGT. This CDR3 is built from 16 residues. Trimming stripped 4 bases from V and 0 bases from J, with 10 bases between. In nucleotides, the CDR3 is TGTGCCAGCAGTGGTCCAGGCAGCTCTGGGGCCAACGTCCTGACTTTC. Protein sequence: CASSGPGSSGANVLTF.